The 12 T cell receptor beta chains reported below all come from one sample, sequenced in a study of identical twins. Via MiXCR, TCRdb re-called the 5' RACE reads, giving one row per CDR3 protein. This table holds around 100,000 distinct CDR3 sequences, 5.9% found once. The sequenced material came from memory T cells sorted from blood. The receptors stem from a woman aged 45 to 65 in good health.

This clonotype has ten or more counts. The chain carries TRBV7-2 and TRBJ2-1, with D perhaps given as TRBD1 or TRBD2 (5 bases each). Deletions cut 2 bases from V and 5 bases from J, with 13 bases between. CDR3 length: 15 amino acids. In germline, CDR1 is SGHTA, CDR2 FQGNSA. CDR3 sequence reads: CASSLSGGTHNEQFF. DNA for the CDR3: TGTGCCAGCAGCTTAAGTGGGGGTACGCACAATGAGCAGTTCTTC.

This clonotype was seen at least ten times. The chain carries TRBV12-3 or TRBV12-4 and TRBJ2-1, with 11 nucleotides matching TRBD2. This CDR3 has 18 amino acids. With V trimmed by 4 bases and J by 4 bases, 12 bases remained unmatched. CDR3 residues: CASSWRPLAGGPYNEQFF. CDR3 DNA: TGTGCCAGCAGTTGGCGACCTTTAGCGGGAGGGCCGTACAATGAGCAGTTCTTC.

This clonotype was counted ten times or more. The rearrangement joins TRBV10-1 to TRBJ2-2; D gene ambiguous. V was clipped by 1 base and J by 1 base, with 7 bases between them. The CDR3 runs 15 residues. CDR1 and CDR2 from the germline V gene are WNHNN and SYGVQD (reference sequence). The chain's CDR3 is CASSEWAGNTGELFF. CDR3 nucleotide sequence: TGCGCCAGCAGTGAGTGGGCAGGGAACACCGGGGAGCTGTTTTTT.

Ten or more counts support this clonotype. V gene TRBV6-6 combines with J gene TRBJ2-3, with 8 bases identical to TRBD2. CDR1 is MNHNY, CDR2 SVGAGI, per germline (reference sequence). This CDR3 has 15 residues. With 5 bases clipped from V and 5 bases from J, the junction kept 9 bases outside the gene matches. The CDR3 region has the DNA TGTGCCAGCAGTCCTACGGGGGGGCTTGGAGATACGCAGTATTTT. Its translation: CASSPTGGLGDTQYF.

This clonotype appeared many times. The chain joins TRBV25-1 to TRBJ2-7, with TRBD1 as a possible D gene (6 bases). V lost 7 bases and J 0 bases, leaving 7 bases between the germline ends. CDR1 and CDR2 from the germline V gene are MGHDK and SYGVNS. The CDR3 has 12 residues. CDR3 sequence (DNA): TGTGCCAGCAAAGGGGGCTCCTACGAGCAGTACTTC. This encodes CASKGGSYEQYF.

In this sample, this clonotype turned up many times. V and J are TRBV6-5 and TRBJ1-6; a possible D gene is TRBD1 (6 bases). The length of the CDR3 is 15 residues. Germline loops: CDR1 MNHEY, CDR2 SVGAGI. Trimming left V 6 bases short and J 9 bases short, with 18 bases between. In DNA, the CDR3 is TGTGCCAGCAGGGGTCGGGGGGGCAGGGTTTCACCCCTCCACTTT. As protein: CASRGRGGRVSPLHF.

This clonotype showed up many times. The chain carries TRBV5-1 and TRBJ1-1; D gene ambiguous. V lost 4 bases, J lost 1 base, and 17 bases lay in between. Germline V gene lookup returns CDR1 SGHRS and CDR2 YFSETQ. The CDR3 runs to 16 residues. CDR3 protein: CASSPSGEPANTEAFF. DNA for the CDR3: TGCGCCAGCAGCCCCAGCGGCGAGCCTGCGAACACTGAAGCTTTCTTT.

The chain couples TRBV20-1 to TRBJ2-1, with 10 bases fitting TRBD2. V lost 6 bases, J lost 7 bases, and 9 bases stayed unmatched. The germline V gene has CDR1 DFQATT and CDR2 SNEGSKA (reference sequence). CDR3 length: 14 residues. CDR3 nucleotide sequence: TGCAGTGCGCTCGGTAGCGGGAGGCATAATGAGCAGTTCTTC. Its protein product is CSALGSGRHNEQFF.

Many counts were recorded for this clonotype. The rearrangement uses TRBV20-1 and TRBJ2-3; tentative D call: TRBD2 (6 bases). Deletions cut 6 bases from V and 4 bases from J, with 17 bases between. The CDR3 is 14 amino acids. Germline V gene lookup returns CDR1 DFQATT and CDR2 SNEGSKA (reference sequence). DNA of the CDR3: TGCAGTGCGGCGGGACCTACGACTCCAGATACGCAGTATTTT. It specifies CSAAGPTTPDTQYF.

This clonotype was seen at least ten times. The CDR3 protein is CASSVGTSGSTDTQYF. The CDR3 DNA reads TGTGCCAGCAGCGTAGGGACTAGCGGAAGCACAGATACGCAGTATTTT. The gene calls are TRBV9 and TRBJ2-3; TRBD2 matches at 10 bases. CDR1 is SGDLS and CDR2 is YYNGEE in the germline V gene. The CDR3 sequence is 16 residues long. Germline trimming cut 0 bases from V and 0 bases from J; bases unmatched to any gene: 1.

This clonotype has ten or more counts. The rearrangement joins TRBV6-2 or TRBV6-3 to TRBJ1-1; 10 bases line up with TRBD1. V was clipped by 2 bases and J by 4 bases; unmatched bases: 7. Germline V gene sequence: CDR1 MNHEY, CDR2 SVGEGT. The CDR3 loop spans 16 amino acids. The CDR3 coding sequence is TGTGCCAGCAGTTACCCGACAGGGGGCTTACGCACTGAAGCTTTCTTT. This codes for CASSYPTGGLRTEAFF.

At least ten counts were recorded for this clonotype. The chain uses TRBV10-2 and TRBJ2-3, with D possibly matching TRBD2 (5 bases). This CDR3 region has 13 residues. Deletions cut 0 bases from V and 6 bases from J, with 7 bases between. CDR1 WSHSY and CDR2 SAAADI come from the germline V gene. CDR3 DNA sequence: TGCGCCAGCAGTGAGTCGCGGGTCGATACGCAGTATTTT. Protein: CASSESRVDTQYF.